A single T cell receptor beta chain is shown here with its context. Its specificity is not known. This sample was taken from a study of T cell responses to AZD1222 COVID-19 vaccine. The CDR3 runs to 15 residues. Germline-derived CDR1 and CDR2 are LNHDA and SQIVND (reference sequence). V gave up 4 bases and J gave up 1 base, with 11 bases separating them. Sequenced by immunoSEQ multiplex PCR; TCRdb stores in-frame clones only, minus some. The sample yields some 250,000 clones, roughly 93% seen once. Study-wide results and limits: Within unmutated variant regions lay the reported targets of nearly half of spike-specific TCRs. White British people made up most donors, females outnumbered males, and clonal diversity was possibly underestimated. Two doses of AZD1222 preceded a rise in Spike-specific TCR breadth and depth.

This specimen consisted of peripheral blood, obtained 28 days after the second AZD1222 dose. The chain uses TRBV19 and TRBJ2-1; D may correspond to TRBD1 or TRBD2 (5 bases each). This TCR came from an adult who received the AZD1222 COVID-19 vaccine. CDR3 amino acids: CASSTWGSSYNEQFF. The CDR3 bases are TGTGCCAGTAGTACCTGGGGGAGTTCCTACAATGAGCAGTTCTTC.